The text below deals with one TCR beta chain. This sample is drawn from a study of blood T cell repertoires in COVID-19. Study information: T cells, B-cell-depleted T cells, or PBMCs supplied cDNA or gDNA.

In the authors' workflow: Cell counts per sample came from amplifying reference gene primers. Profiling relied on immunoSEQ multiplex PCR, and the TCRdb table lists in-frame clones only, not all of them. The D gene and trimming were derived from the DNA, and the V and J assignments and clone size from that table. The sample includes under 20,000 clones, around 90% seen only once; the top ten take approximately 24%. This CDR3 is 15 amino acids long. The V gene's germline CDR1 is MGHRA and CDR2 YSYEKL. Trimming took 4 bases from V and 6 from J, leaving 18 bases between them. This receptor was identified in a man in his fifties or sixties with acute or convalescent COVID-19. Sequencing was carried out using peripheral blood. The J gene is TRBJ1-2, the V gene TRBV4-1, with D hard to call. Written as DNA, the CDR3 is TGCGCCAGCAGCCCCCAACTGGCGGGGATTCATGGCTACACCTTC. It is translated as CASSPQLAGIHGYTF.